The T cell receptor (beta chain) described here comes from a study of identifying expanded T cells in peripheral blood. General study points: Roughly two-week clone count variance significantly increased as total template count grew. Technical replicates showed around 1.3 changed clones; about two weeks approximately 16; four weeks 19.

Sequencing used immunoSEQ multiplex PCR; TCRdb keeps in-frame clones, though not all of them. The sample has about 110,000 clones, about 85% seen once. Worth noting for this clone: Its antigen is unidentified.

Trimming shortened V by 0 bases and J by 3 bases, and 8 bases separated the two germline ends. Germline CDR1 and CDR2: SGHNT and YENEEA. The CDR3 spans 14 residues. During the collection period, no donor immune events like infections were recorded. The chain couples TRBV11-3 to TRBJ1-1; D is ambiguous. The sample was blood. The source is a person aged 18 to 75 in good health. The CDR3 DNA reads TGTGCCAGCAGCTTAGAAGGGAGTGACACTGAAGCTTTCTTT. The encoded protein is CASSLEGSDTEAFF.